The T cell receptor (beta chain) described here comes from a study of CD8+ T cells in alopecia areata. Study results and caveats: Patients shared TCRs less clearly than mice did, possibly owing to HLA. In lesional scalp, particularly from alopecia totalis/universalis, clonality was higher than in normal scalp. There were also resident alphabeta T cells of normal skin sequenced in scalp samples.

About this clone itself: What it binds is not known.

This CDR3 has 13 residues. The V gene lost 4 bases and the J gene lost 2 bases, with 11 bases spanning the gap. Per germline, CDR1 SQVTM and CDR2 ANQGSEA. Cell sorting was applied to PBMCs, and CD4+ and CD8+ T cells were collected. Isolated RNA was reverse transcribed into cDNA used as the sequencing template. Data came from immunoSEQ multiplex PCR; TCRdb stores just in-frame clones and leaves some out. The table has 130,000 to 150,000 clones, approximately 56% seen once. The chain employs TRBV29-1 and TRBJ1-2; D unclear. The sequencing sample was made of CD8+ T cells sorted from blood. The TCR sequence derives from a human donor in good health. CDR3 sequence reads: CSVVTGENYGYTF. The CDR3 DNA follows: TGCAGCGTTGTCACGGGAGAGAACTATGGCTACACCTTC.